These 27 T cell receptor beta chains came from one sample sequenced in a study of identical twins. TCRdb itself ran the 5' RACE reads through MiXCR, one entry per CDR3 protein. The table records around 650,000 distinct CDR3 sequences, 7.1% of them present only once. This same sample was also part of a study on yellow fever vaccine responses in identical twins.

The specimen sequenced was PBMCs. The source of these receptors is a woman between 18 and 29 years old in good health.

This clonotype was recorded a few times. The chain carries TRBV27 and TRBJ1-1; D ambiguous. V lost 2 bases and J lost 1, with 8 bases in between. The CDR3 runs to 14 residues. Germline lookup yields CDR1 MNHEY and CDR2 SMNVEV (reference sequence). The CDR3 region has the DNA TGTGCCAGCAGTTTACAGGCCTGGAACACTGAAGCTTTCTTT. It codes for CASSLQAWNTEAFF.

The rearrangement links TRBV29-1 to TRBJ1-1, with TRBD1 matching 7 bases. This CDR3 has 14 amino acids. Germline-derived CDR1 and CDR2 are SQVTM and ANQGSEA. The ends lost 5 bases at V and 2 bases at J; junction bases unmatched: 8. Here the CDR3 reads CSVMKGASNTEAFF. The CDR3 nucleotides are TGCAGCGTTATGAAGGGGGCGAGTAACACTGAAGCTTTCTTT.

Ten or more counts support this clonotype. V and J are TRBV29-1 and TRBJ2-5; the D is unclear. Deletions cut 0 bases from V and 1 base from J, with 18 bases between. The CDR3 sequence is 17 residues long. Germline lookup yields CDR1 SQVTM and CDR2 ANQGSEA. The CDR3 coding sequence is TGCAGCGTTGAAGACCTCTCTGCCCGGACGGTCCAAGAGACCCAGTACTTC. It encodes CSVEDLSARTVQETQYF.

This clonotype has more than one count but fewer than ten. The genes are TRBV6-5 and TRBJ1-2; D is perhaps TRBD1 (6 bases). This CDR3 region has 15 residues. The germline V gene has CDR1 MNHEY and CDR2 SVGAGI. V was cut by 0 bases and J by 4 bases, with 12 bases left in between. CDR3 sequence reads: CASSYSAQGIYGYTF. As DNA, the CDR3 is TGTGCCAGCAGTTACTCAGCCCAGGGGATCTATGGCTACACCTTC.

The genes are TRBV12-3 or TRBV12-4 and TRBJ1-3, with D unclear. The V end lost 3 bases, the J end lost 0 bases, and 9 bases lay between the germline ends. This CDR3 contains 15 residues. CDR3 DNA: TGTGCCAGCAGTTTTAATCCGACCTCTGGAAACACCATATATTTT. Its protein product is CASSFNPTSGNTIYF.

At least ten counts were recorded for this clonotype. The chain links TRBV5-1 to TRBJ2-2; perhaps D is TRBD1 or TRBD2 (6 bases each). The CDR3 is 16 amino acids. Trimming stripped 0 bases from V and 6 bases from J, with 15 bases between. The germline V gene encodes CDR1 SGHRS and CDR2 YFSETQ. The CDR3 DNA follows: TGCGCCAGCAGCTTGGATCCGGGGGCCTTGGCCGGGGAGCTGTTTTTT. The encoded protein is CASSLDPGALAGELFF.

The CDR3 sequence is CSVDRQTSYNEQFF. The CDR3 nucleotides are TGCAGCGTAGATCGACAAACCTCCTACAATGAGCAGTTCTTC. The chain links TRBV29-1 to TRBJ2-1; unclear D gene. V lost 6 bases to trimming and J lost 0 bases, with 12 bases between them. CDR1 is SQVTM, CDR2 ANQGSEA, per germline. CDR3 length equals 14 residues.

This clonotype has a handful of counts. The chain has TRBV20-1 and TRBJ2-3; possible D gene TRBD2, 5 bases. Germline V gene lookup returns CDR1 DFQATT and CDR2 SNEGSKA (reference sequence). Between the trimmed V and J ends, which lost 4 bases and 1 base, there was a span of 9 bases. This CDR3 has 13 residues. The CDR3 DNA reads as TGCAGTGCTAAGTACGGGGGCACAGATACGCAGTATTTT. This encodes CSAKYGGTDTQYF.

The rearrangement links TRBV5-1 to TRBJ2-1; D is ambiguous. Trimming took 3 bases from V and 0 from J, leaving 13 bases between them. This CDR3 has 16 residues. CDR1 and CDR2 (germline): SGHRS, YFSETQ. The CDR3 loop reads CASSSPPVSSYNEQFF. In DNA, the CDR3 is TGCGCCAGCAGCTCCCCCCCAGTTAGCTCCTACAATGAGCAGTTCTTC.

This chain joins TRBV4-1 and TRBJ2-1, with 8 bases that match TRBD2. This CDR3 has 18 residues. Germline V gene lookup returns CDR1 MGHRA and CDR2 YSYEKL. After removal of 5 bases from V and 0 bases from J, the junction contained 12 bases not matched to a gene. This chain's CDR3 is CASSKGGGGPSSYNEQFF. CDR3 DNA: TGCGCCAGCAGCAAGGGGGGCGGGGGGCCAAGCTCCTACAATGAGCAGTTCTTC.

This clonotype was picked up a small number of times. The CDR3 coding sequence is TGTGCCAGCAGTTTAGCGCAGGGTCAGAACACCGGGGAGCTGTTTTTT. The encoded protein is CASSLAQGQNTGELFF. The V call is TRBV12-3 or TRBV12-4, the J call TRBJ2-2; tentatively, D is TRBD1 (5 bases). V lost 0 bases and J lost 1, with 9 bases in between. The CDR3 consists of 16 residues.

This clonotype was seen only a few times. This chain uses TRBV29-1 with TRBJ2-7; D possibly corresponds to TRBD1 (6 bases). The V end was cut by 7 bases, the J end by 2 bases, with 21 bases between. The CDR3 spans 15 residues. Germline CDR1 and CDR2: SQVTM and ANQGSEA. The CDR3 DNA follows: TGCAGCGGGACCTTGGGGCAGGGGAGCACCTACGAGCAGTACTTC. Amino acids: CSGTLGQGSTYEQYF.

This clonotype was seen ten or more times. The genes are TRBV12-3 or TRBV12-4 and TRBJ1-5, with D tentatively TRBD1 (6 bases). This CDR3 has 16 residues. Deletions cut 5 bases from V and 4 bases from J, with 18 bases between. The CDR3 region is CASSGTGSFWNQPQHF. CDR3 sequence (DNA): TGTGCCAGCAGTGGCACAGGGAGTTTTTGGAATCAGCCCCAGCATTTT.

In its sample, this clonotype was seen a few times. This chain uses TRBV6-1 with TRBJ1-4; D not resolved. The CDR3 is 13 amino acids. Per the germline V gene, CDR1 is MNHNS and CDR2 is SASEGT. V lost 8 bases, J lost 0 bases, and 7 bases lay in between. The CDR3 region has the DNA TGTGCCAGCGCCGGGTCAACTAATGAAAAACTGTTTTTT. Amino acid sequence: CASAGSTNEKLFF.

This clonotype was detected only a few times. The V and J genes are TRBV10-3 and TRBJ2-7, with 7 bases lining up with TRBD1. Trimming took 8 bases from V and 5 from J; bases not matched to a gene: 9. Germline V lookup: CDR1 ENHRY, CDR2 SYGVKD. The CDR3 runs to 13 residues. This CDR3 reads CAIGTEFEDEQYV. As DNA, the CDR3 is TGTGCCATCGGGACAGAGTTTGAGGACGAGCAGTACGTC.

The chain uses TRBV6-1 and TRBJ2-5; 7 bases align to TRBD1. Trimming at V came to 1 base and at J to 5 bases, leaving 7 bases not matched to a gene. This CDR3 comprises 15 residues. Germline V lookup: CDR1 MNHNS, CDR2 SASEGT. The CDR3 here is CASSEGDSPWETQYF. Here the CDR3 DNA reads TGTGCCAGCAGTGAAGGGGACAGCCCGTGGGAGACCCAGTACTTC.

V is TRBV29-1 and J is TRBJ1-3; D is possibly TRBD1 (5 bases). The CDR3 consists of 14 residues. Germline values: CDR1 SQVTM, CDR2 ANQGSEA. Trimming pared 4 bases from V and 0 bases from J, leaving 10 bases between. The CDR3 here is CSVGRQSSGNTIYF. The DNA for the CDR3 is TGCAGCGTTGGTAGACAGAGCTCTGGAAACACCATATATTTT.

This clonotype was observed at least ten times. This chain connects TRBV3-1 to TRBJ2-7; D call uncertain. The CDR3 totals 14 residues. Germline CDR1 is LGHDT and CDR2 is YNNKEL (reference sequence). Trimming took off 0 bases at V and 1 base at J, with 7 bases between the two ends. CDR3 nucleotides: TGTGCCAGCAGCCAAGAGGCCCAATCCTACGAGCAGTACTTC. This translates into CASSQEAQSYEQYF.

This clonotype was recorded at least ten times. This CDR3 reads CSAGGREINGANVLTF. In DNA, the CDR3 is TGCAGTGCAGGGGGGCGGGAGATAAACGGGGCCAACGTCCTGACTTTC. The genes are TRBV20-1 and TRBJ2-6; D is possibly TRBD2 (7 bases). This CDR3 comprises 16 residues. Germline CDR1 and CDR2: DFQATT and SNEGSKA (reference sequence). V lost 6 bases, J lost 4 bases, and 19 bases lay in between.

This clonotype occurred a few times. The chain employs TRBV13 and TRBJ1-2; the D is unclear. V was shortened by 4 bases and J by 3 bases, with 9 bases between the two germline ends. The germline gives CDR1 PRHDT, CDR2 FYEKMQ (reference sequence). The CDR3 has 13 amino acids. CDR3 loop: CASSSEEDYGYTF. The CDR3 nucleotides are TGTGCCAGCAGCTCAGAGGAGGACTATGGCTACACCTTC.

There are a few counts of this clonotype. This chain uses TRBV7-3 with TRBJ2-1; D remains unclear. Germline lookup yields CDR1 SGHTA and CDR2 FQGTGA. V lost 3 bases and J 7 bases, leaving 10 bases between the germline ends. The CDR3 consists of 13 residues. The CDR3 loop reads CASSFIMGNEQFF. The CDR3 nucleotides are TGTGCCAGCAGCTTTATTATGGGGAATGAGCAGTTCTTC.

This clonotype showed up just a few times. This chain connects TRBV3-1 to TRBJ2-3; 11 bases align to TRBD2. This CDR3 comprises 18 residues. From germline, CDR1 is LGHDT and CDR2 YNNKEL (reference sequence). With 4 bases clipped from V and 1 base from J, the junction kept 10 bases outside the gene matches. The CDR3 sequence is CASSPRNSGRAGTDTQYF. The CDR3 DNA reads as TGTGCCAGCAGCCCCCGAAATAGCGGGAGGGCCGGCACAGATACGCAGTATTTT.

The genes are TRBV3-1 and TRBJ2-5, with 12 bases matching TRBD2. V shed 4 bases and J 4 bases; nucleotides not matched to a gene: 4. The germline V gene encodes CDR1 LGHDT and CDR2 YNNKEL (reference sequence). The CDR3 spans 15 residues. CDR3 loop: CASSLSSGRGETQYF. DNA for the CDR3: TGTGCCAGCAGCCTTTCTAGCGGGAGGGGAGAGACCCAGTACTTC.

This clonotype was found a few times. The V and J genes are TRBV11-2 and TRBJ2-3, with D maybe TRBD2 (6 bases). The CDR3 loop spans 16 amino acids. Trimming cost V 1 base and J 1 base, with 12 bases left between them. Germline V gene data show CDR1 as SGHAT and CDR2 as FQNNGV. Here the CDR3 reads CASSLASGGGTDTQYF. CDR3 coding DNA: TGTGCCAGCAGCTTAGCTTCCGGGGGAGGCACAGATACGCAGTATTTT.

This clonotype was observed many times. The rearrangement joins TRBV5-1 to TRBJ1-6; TRBD1 matches 9 bases. There are 15 residues in the CDR3. V dropped 4 bases and J dropped 5; count of bases not matched to a gene: 4. CDR1 and CDR2 from the germline V gene are SGHRS and YFSETQ. This CDR3 is CASSGRDRDNSPLHF. DNA for the CDR3: TGCGCCAGCAGCGGCCGGGACAGGGATAATTCACCCCTCCACTTT. Supplemented by reference TRBV5-1 and TRBJ1-6, the full variable domain reads KAGVTQTPRYLIKTRGQQVTLSCSPISGHRSVSWYQQTPGQGLQFLFEYFSETQRNKGNFPGRFSGRQFSNSRSEMNVSTLELGDSALYLCASSGRDRDNSPLHFGNGTRLTVT.

V and J are TRBV29-1 and TRBJ2-5; TRBD2 might be the D (6 bases). V was shortened by 3 bases and J by 1 base, with 9 bases between the two germline ends. Germline V gives CDR1 SQVTM, CDR2 ANQGSEA. This CDR3 has 13 residues. The CDR3 is CSVEGSGQETQYF. In DNA, the CDR3 is TGCAGCGTTGAGGGTAGCGGCCAAGAGACCCAGTACTTC.

This clonotype appeared many times. The V call is TRBV28, the J call TRBJ1-6; a possible D gene is TRBD1 (6 bases). The CDR3 contains 15 residues. V lost 6 bases and J 10 bases, leaving 19 bases between the germline ends. Germline V gives CDR1 MDHEN, CDR2 SYDVKM. The CDR3 here is CASRPRTAPGSPLHF. The CDR3 bases are TGTGCCAGCAGACCTCGGACAGCTCCAGGATCACCCCTCCACTTT.